These T cell receptor beta chains were read from a single sample in a study of metastatic and nonmetastatic thyroid tumors. TCRdb recomputed clones from the PCR reads via MiXCR. This sample has about 3,900 clones, with over 35% found just once. The source material was tumor tissue. The receptors stem from a male donor with papillary thyroid cancer or a benign thyroid nodule (not recorded which). Some clones in this sample may be carry-over from other donors' samples. The CDR3 runs from the conserved cysteine through the conserved F or W. The order of the fields is clone size, V gene, J gene, D gene, CDR3 protein, CDR3 DNA. D genes are given only for firm matches. The size field is filled for only some rows; it gives once, few, many or a size class.

abundance: NA
v_gene: TRBV28
j_gene: TRBJ1-2
d_gene: NA
CDR3aa: CASSLAGGINYGYTF
CDR3nt: TGTGCCAGCAGCTTAGCGGGGGGCATCAACTATGGCTACACCTTC

abundance: NA
v_gene: TRBV27
j_gene: TRBJ1-2
d_gene: TRBD1
CDR3aa: CASRSGGRGFYGYTF
CDR3nt: TGTGCCAGCCGATCGGGCGGCAGGGGGTTCTATGGCTACACCTTC

abundance: few
v_gene: TRBV28
j_gene: TRBJ1-5
d_gene: NA
CDR3aa: CASSSSQRADHF
CDR3nt: TGTGCCAGCAGTTCCTCCCAGCGGGCTGATCATTTT

abundance: NA
v_gene: TRBV11-2
j_gene: TRBJ2-3
d_gene: NA
CDR3aa: CASSLLFGSLDTQYF
CDR3nt: TGTGCCAGCAGCTTATTATTTGGTAGTTTAGATACGCAGTATTTT

abundance: few
v_gene: TRBV6-2/TRBV6-3
j_gene: TRBJ1-1
d_gene: NA
CDR3aa: CASSYSRQFYTEAFF
CDR3nt: TGTGCCAGCAGTTACTCGAGACAGTTTTACACTGAAGCTTTCTTT

abundance: once
v_gene: TRBV5-1
j_gene: TRBJ2-1
d_gene: NA
CDR3aa: CASSLAAGEQFF
CDR3nt: TGCGCCAGCAGCTTGGCGGCGGGGGAGCAGTTCTTC

abundance: NA
v_gene: TRBV3-1
j_gene: TRBJ2-1
d_gene: NA
CDR3aa: CASSQSDNEQFF
CDR3nt: TGTGCCAGCAGCCAGTCAGACAATGAGCAGTTCTTC

abundance: NA
v_gene: TRBV11-2
j_gene: TRBJ2-1
d_gene: TRBD2
CDR3aa: CASSLDLADNEQFF
CDR3nt: TGTGCCAGCAGCTTAGATCTAGCGGACAATGAGCAGTTCTTC

abundance: NA
v_gene: TRBV5-1
j_gene: TRBJ1-1
d_gene: NA
CDR3aa: CASSLWPGNTEAFF
CDR3nt: TGCGCCAGCAGCTTGTGGCCGGGGAACACTGAAGCTTTCTTT

abundance: NA
v_gene: TRBV5-6
j_gene: TRBJ2-6
d_gene: NA
CDR3aa: CASSPLDGNSGANVLTF
CDR3nt: TGTGCCAGCAGCCCCTTGGACGGGAACTCTGGGGCCAACGTCCTGACTTTC